This TCR beta chain was obtained from a study of cytomegalovirus exposure and HLA in healthy donors. Across the whole study: About 85 million unique TCRs from HLA-typed donors were held in an early release of data.

This PCR relied on a set of 60 Vbeta primers and 13 Jbeta primers. In the original processing: The count from a later analysis was about 80 million unique TCR beta chains, some 12 million of them shared. The data were produced by immunoSEQ multiplex PCR, yet TCRdb's version contains in-frame clones alone and is incomplete. D and trimming were read from the DNA, whereas the V and J calls and clone size are those reported in that table. Altogether about 150,000 clones are present, roughly 80% being singletons, with the ten largest covering 1.5% to 2%. Study-level results: The study listed 150 to 200 cytomegalovirus-associated TCR beta chains.

On this clone itself: Antigen unknown.

The TCR originated in a woman between 40 and 50 years old in good health and CMV-seronegative. The specimen sequenced was PBMCs.

The DNA of the CDR3 is TGTGCCAGCAGTTCCGGGACACCGGACTATGGCTACACCTTC. Translation: CASSSGTPDYGYTF. V usage is TRBV27 and J usage is TRBJ1-2, with D maybe TRBD1 (6 bases). Trimming pared 4 bases from V and 3 bases from J, leaving 12 bases between. The CDR3 sequence is 14 residues long. Germline loops: CDR1 MNHEY, CDR2 SMNVEV (reference sequence).